The present TCR beta chain was sequenced within a study of Graves' ophthalmopathy and Graves' hyperthyroidism. Study observations and caveats: Sensitivity reached nearly 71% and specificity about 72% when the model predicted ophthalmopathy progression.

The TCR beta CDR3 regions underwent amplification from RNA transcripts. Second-round multiplex PCR came after first-round RT-PCR with HTBI primers. TCRdb ran MiXCR on the multiplex PCR reads and lists one entry per CDR3 protein. The data show 300,000 to 400,000 distinct CDR3 sequences, about 18% seen once. With regard to this clonotype: Its antigen is unknown.

Per the germline V gene, CDR1 is MGHDK and CDR2 is SYGVNS. V dropped 6 bases and J dropped 1 base, with 18 bases sitting between them. This CDR3 has 16 amino acids. Patients were diagnosed from clinical symptoms, serum thyroxine, TRAb, thyroid ultrasound and orbital computed tomography. The sequence was collected from an adult woman with stable Graves' hyperthyroidism. V usage is TRBV25-1 and J usage is TRBJ2-5; D may be TRBD1 or TRBD2 (5 bases each). Input material: peripheral blood. As DNA, the CDR3 is TGTGCCAGCAGCGATACTCACGGGACCACCCAAGAGACCCAGTACTTC. It translates to CASSDTHGTTQETQYF.